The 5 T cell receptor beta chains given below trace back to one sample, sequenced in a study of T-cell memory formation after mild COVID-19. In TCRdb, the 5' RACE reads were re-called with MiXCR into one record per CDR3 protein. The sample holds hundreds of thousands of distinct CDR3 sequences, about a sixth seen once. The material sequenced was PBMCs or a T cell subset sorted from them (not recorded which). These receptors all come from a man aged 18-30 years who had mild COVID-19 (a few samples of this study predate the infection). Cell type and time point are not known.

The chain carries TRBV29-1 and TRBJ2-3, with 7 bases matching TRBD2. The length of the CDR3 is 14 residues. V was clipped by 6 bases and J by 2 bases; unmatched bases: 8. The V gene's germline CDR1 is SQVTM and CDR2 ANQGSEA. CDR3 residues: CSVAGLLDTDTQYF. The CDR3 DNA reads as TGCAGCGTCGCGGGACTACTAGACACAGATACGCAGTATTTT.

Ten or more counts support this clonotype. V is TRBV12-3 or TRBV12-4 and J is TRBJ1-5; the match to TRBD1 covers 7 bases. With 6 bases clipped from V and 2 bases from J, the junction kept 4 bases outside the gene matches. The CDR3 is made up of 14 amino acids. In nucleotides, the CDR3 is TGTGCCAGCAGCCTTACAGGGGGCAATCAGCCCCAGCATTTT. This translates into CASSLTGGNQPQHF.

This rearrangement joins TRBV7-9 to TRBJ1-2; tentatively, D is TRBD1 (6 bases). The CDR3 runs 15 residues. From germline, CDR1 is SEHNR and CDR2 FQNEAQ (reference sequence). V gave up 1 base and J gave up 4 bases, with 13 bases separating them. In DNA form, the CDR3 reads TGTGCCAGCAGCTTAGGACCGGGACAACTCTATGGCTACACCTTC. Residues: CASSLGPGQLYGYTF.

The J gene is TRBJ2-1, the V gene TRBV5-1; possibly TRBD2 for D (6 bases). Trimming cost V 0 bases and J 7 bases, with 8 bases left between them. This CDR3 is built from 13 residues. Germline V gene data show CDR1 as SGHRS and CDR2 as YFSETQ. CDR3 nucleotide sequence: TGCGCCAGCAGCTTGGAGCGGGCTAATGAGCAGTTCTTC. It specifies CASSLERANEQFF.

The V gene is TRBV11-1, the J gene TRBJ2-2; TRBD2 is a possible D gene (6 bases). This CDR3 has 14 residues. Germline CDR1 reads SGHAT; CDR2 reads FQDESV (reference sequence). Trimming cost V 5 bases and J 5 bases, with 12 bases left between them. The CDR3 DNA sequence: TGTGCCAGCAGCCCGGGGGTTGATACCGGGGAGCTGTTTTTT. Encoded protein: CASSPGVDTGELFF.